A selection of T cell receptor beta chains follows, all from one sample in a study of radiotherapy plus CTLA-4 blockade in lung cancer. Sequenced by immunoSEQ multiplex PCR; TCRdb stores in-frame clones only, minus some. The data hold about 73,000 clones, with roughly 84% observed a single time. Sequenced material: peripheral blood, taken from a patient treated with radiotherapy plus ipilimumab. Receptors originate from a human donor with non-small cell lung cancer that progressed on radiotherapy plus ipilimumab. The CDR3 runs from the conserved cysteine through the conserved F or W. The order of the fields is V gene, CDR3 length, D gene, CDR3 protein. A D gene is named only where the DNA matches it firmly.

>TRBV10-3|12|-
CAISGRNTEAFF
>TRBV5-1|13|-
CASSYAGYTEAFF
>TRBV30|14|-
CAWTRNRVNTEAFF
>TRBV15|15|-
CATSNPATDSYEQYF
>TRBV5-1|15|-
CASSFSGSTYNEQFF
>TRBV7-9|15|-
CASSFTGSSYNEQFF
>TRBV6-5|15|TRBD2
CASSPGLAGDREQYF
>TRBV5-1|14|TRBD1
CASSGRQGSTEAFF
>TRBV4-1|15|-
CASSQAWGSYNEQFF
>TRBV30|15|-
CAWSVGRSSGNTIYF
>TRBV7-9|13|-
CASTLGGDQPQHF
>TRBV30|16|-
CAYSANGASNTGELFF
>TRBV18|13|-
CASSTSPNTEAFF
>TRBV27|15|-
CASSFLPPGANVLTF
>TRBV28|14|-
CASSTRSLGDGYTF
>TRBV15|15|-
CATSRDRAGNTEAFF
>TRBV19|12|-
CATTSGAAEAFF
>TRBV29-1|12|-
CSVAGADQPQHF
>TRBV5-1|15|TRBD1
CASSPNRGNTGELFF
>TRBV7-9|17|TRBD2
CASSFAGEGFGYNEQFF
>TRBV7-2|16|TRBD2
CASSSLRLAGTYEQYF
>TRBV9|16|TRBD2
CASSGTSGSSYNEQFF
>TRBV6-4|15|TRBD2
CASSLTSGRANEQFF
>TRBV4-2|15|-
CASSQDRGSNEKLFF
>TRBV11-3|16|TRBD1
CASSLPLGTGDNEQFF
>TRBV14|16|TRBD1
CASSQQGQGAAETQYF
>TRBV27|16|-
CASSPGAGRWNEKLFF
>TRBV7-3|16|-
CASSPSYGANTGELFF
>TRBV7-3|13|-
CASSSRPDGELFF
>TRBV7-9|14|-
CASSRDAINYGYTF
>TRBV6-6|16|TRBD1
CASSPNPGQTNYGYTF
>TRBV19|15|TRBD1
CASSFPDRGETEAFF
>TRBV19|16|-
CASSRPGRASTDTQYF
>TRBV7-2|16|-
CASSLAAGTSTDTQYF
>TRBV9|16|TRBD2
CASSVGGGRVQETQYF
>TRBV19|13|-
CASNTGTTLAQHF
>TRBV9|15|TRBD1
CASSAGTGGAETQYF
>TRBV27|15|-
CASSLSSPMQETQYF
>TRBV6-1|15|TRBD2
CASPLDSGGQETQYF
>TRBV7-8|15|TRBD1
CASSTQTGGDTEAFF
>TRBV5-1|16|TRBD2
CASSPLTSGRADEQYF
>TRBV28|14|-
CASRSATNTGELFF
>TRBV5-4|13|-
CASSLIDSGELFF
>TRBV6-5|14|-
CASSPDGSNQPQHF